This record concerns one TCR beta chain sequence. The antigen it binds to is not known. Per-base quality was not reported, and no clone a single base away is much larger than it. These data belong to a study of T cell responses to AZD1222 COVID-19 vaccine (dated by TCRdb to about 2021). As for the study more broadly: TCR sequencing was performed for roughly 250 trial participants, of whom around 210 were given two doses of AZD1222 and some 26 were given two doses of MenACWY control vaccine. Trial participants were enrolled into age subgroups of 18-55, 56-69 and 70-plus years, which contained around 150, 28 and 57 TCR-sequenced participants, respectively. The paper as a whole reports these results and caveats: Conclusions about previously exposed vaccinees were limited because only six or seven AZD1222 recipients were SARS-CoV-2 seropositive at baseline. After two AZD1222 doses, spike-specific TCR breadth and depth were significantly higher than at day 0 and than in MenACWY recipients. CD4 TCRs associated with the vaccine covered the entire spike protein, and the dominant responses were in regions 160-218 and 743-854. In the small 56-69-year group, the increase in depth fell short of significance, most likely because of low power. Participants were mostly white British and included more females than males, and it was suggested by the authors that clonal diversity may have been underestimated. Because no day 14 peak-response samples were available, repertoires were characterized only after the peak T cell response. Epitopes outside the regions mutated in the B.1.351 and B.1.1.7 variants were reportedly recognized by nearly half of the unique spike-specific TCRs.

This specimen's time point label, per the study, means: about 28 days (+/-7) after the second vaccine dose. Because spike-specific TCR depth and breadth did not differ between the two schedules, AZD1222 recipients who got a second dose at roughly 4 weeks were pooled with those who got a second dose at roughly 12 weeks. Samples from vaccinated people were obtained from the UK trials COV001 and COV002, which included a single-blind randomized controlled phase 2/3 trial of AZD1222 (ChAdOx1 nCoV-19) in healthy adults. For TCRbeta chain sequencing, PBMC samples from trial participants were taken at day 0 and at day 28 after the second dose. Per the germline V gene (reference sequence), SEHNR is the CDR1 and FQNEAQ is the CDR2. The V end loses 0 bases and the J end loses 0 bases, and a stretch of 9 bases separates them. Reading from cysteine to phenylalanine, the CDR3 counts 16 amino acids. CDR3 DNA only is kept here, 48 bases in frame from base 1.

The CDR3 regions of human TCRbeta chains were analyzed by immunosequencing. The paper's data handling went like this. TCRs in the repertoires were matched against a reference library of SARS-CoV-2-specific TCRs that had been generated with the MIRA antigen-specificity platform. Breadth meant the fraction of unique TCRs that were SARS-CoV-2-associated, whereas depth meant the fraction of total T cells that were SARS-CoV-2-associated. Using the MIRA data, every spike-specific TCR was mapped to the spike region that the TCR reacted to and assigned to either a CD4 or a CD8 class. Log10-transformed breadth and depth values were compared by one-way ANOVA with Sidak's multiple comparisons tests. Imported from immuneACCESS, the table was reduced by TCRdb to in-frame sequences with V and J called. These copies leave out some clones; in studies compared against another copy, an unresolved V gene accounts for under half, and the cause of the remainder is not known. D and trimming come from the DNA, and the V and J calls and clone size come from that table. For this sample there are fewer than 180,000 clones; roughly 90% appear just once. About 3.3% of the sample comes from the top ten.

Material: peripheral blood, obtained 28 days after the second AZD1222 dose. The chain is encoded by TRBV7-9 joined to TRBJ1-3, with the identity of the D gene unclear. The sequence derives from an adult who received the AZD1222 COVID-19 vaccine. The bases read TGTGCCAGCAGCTTAGCGGGCAGTTACTCTGGAAACACCATATATTTT. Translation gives CASSLAGSYSGNTIYF.